This T cell receptor (beta chain) originates from a study of blood T cells in healthy people across ages. This clonotype was counted many times. The CDR3 length is 16 residues. Trimming at V came to 4 bases and at J to 0 bases, leaving 5 bases not matched to a gene. Each donor gave 9 to 10 milliliters of peripheral blood. Sample-barcoded 5' priming and a J-beta primer mix drove a second PCR of roughly 6 to 12 cycles. MiXCR, applied by TCRdb to the 5' RACE reads, yields one record per CDR3 protein. Of 1.5 million to 2 million distinct CDR3 sequences detected, roughly 27% appear once; the ten largest clones hold 7.7%.

Input material: blood. The chain recombines TRBV12-3 or TRBV12-4 with TRBJ2-4, with TRBD2 matching over 8 bases. The sequence was collected from a woman under 40 in good health. Written as DNA, the CDR3 is TGTGCCAGCAGTTCATCTAGCGGGCTAGCCAAAAACATTCAGTACTTC. Its translation is CASSSSSGLAKNIQYF.